What follows are 5 T cell receptor beta chains derived from one specimen sequenced in a study of T-cell memory formation after mild COVID-19. MiXCR, applied by TCRdb to the 5' RACE reads, yields one record per CDR3 protein. In the table there are tens of thousands of distinct CDR3 sequences, about 10% of which are singletons. Sequenced: PBMCs or a T cell subset sorted from them (not recorded which). The receptors come from a man younger than 35 who had mild COVID-19 (a few samples of this study predate the infection). Cell type and time point are not known.

The genes are TRBV5-1 and TRBJ2-1, with TRBD1 identical over 7 bases. The V segment lost 0 bases and the J segment 0 bases; nucleotides outside the gene matches: 0. In germline, CDR1 is SGHRS, CDR2 YFSETQ. This CDR3 has 15 residues. CDR3 bases: TGCGCCAGCAGCTTGGGGACAGGCTCCTACAATGAGCAGTTCTTC. This encodes CASSLGTGSYNEQFF.

In this sample, this clonotype turned up many times. The chain couples TRBV5-1 to TRBJ2-3; no clear D. Trimming shortened V by 2 bases and J by 0 bases, and 1 base separated the two germline ends. CDR3 length equals 12 residues. Germline-derived CDR1 and CDR2 are SGHRS and YFSETQ. Here the CDR3 reads CASSLSTDTQYF. CDR3 coding DNA: TGCGCCAGCAGCTTAAGCACAGATACGCAGTATTTT.

This clonotype is classed as medium-sized. This chain links TRBV7-2 with TRBJ2-1; D is uncertain. The V end lost 6 bases, the J end lost 5 bases, and 8 bases lay between the germline ends. CDR3 length: 12 residues. Germline V lookup: CDR1 SGHTA, CDR2 FQGNSA. In nucleotides, the CDR3 is TGTGCCAGCAGTGGACGGCACAATGAGCAGTTCTTC. Translated, it gives CASSGRHNEQFF.

Ten or more counts support this clonotype. The gene calls are TRBV3-1 and TRBJ2-5, with a tentative D call TRBD2 (5 bases). The CDR3 is 14 amino acids. Trimming took 4 bases from V and 5 from J, leaving 14 bases between them. Per germline, CDR1 LGHDT and CDR2 YNNKEL (reference sequence). CDR3 in DNA: TGTGCCAGCAGCCTCGATGGTAGGAGGGAGACCCAGTACTTC. It translates to CASSLDGRRETQYF.

The V and J genes are TRBV5-1 and TRBJ1-1; the D gene is possibly TRBD1 (5 bases). The CDR3 length is 14 residues. The germline V gene encodes CDR1 SGHRS and CDR2 YFSETQ. The germline V and J ends were trimmed by 5 bases and 1 base, with 12 bases remaining between them. The CDR3 loop reads CASRGPQENTEAFF. For the CDR3, the DNA is TGCGCCAGCAGGGGGCCCCAGGAGAACACTGAAGCTTTCTTT.